This TCR beta chain was captured in a study of blood T cell repertoires in COVID-19. About the research overall: From T cells, B-cell-depleted T cells, or PBMCs came the material, which was cDNA or gDNA.

Produced via immunoSEQ multiplex PCR; TCRdb's table is partial and in-frame only. The profile shows approximately 170,000 clones, roughly 83% of them singletons. Deletions cut 2 bases from V and 9 bases from J, with 10 bases between. From germline, CDR1 is SEHNR and CDR2 FQNEAQ (reference sequence). CDR3 size: 12 residues. Sequencing used PBMCs or T cells enriched from blood (not recorded which). The clonotype was recovered from a woman in her twenties or thirties who had recovered from COVID-19. The V gene is TRBV7-9, the J gene TRBJ1-1; the D is unclear. The CDR3: CASSLPGLQAFF. The CDR3 bases are TGTGCCAGCAGCTTACCGGGTCTGCAAGCTTTCTTT.